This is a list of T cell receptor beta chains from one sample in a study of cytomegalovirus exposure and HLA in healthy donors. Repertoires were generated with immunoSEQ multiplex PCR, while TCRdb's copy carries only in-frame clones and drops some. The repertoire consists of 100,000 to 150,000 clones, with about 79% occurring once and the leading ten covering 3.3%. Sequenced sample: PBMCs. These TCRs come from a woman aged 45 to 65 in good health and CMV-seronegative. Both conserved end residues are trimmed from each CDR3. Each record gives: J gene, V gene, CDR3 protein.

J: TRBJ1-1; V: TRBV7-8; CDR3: ASLNRGGVTEAF
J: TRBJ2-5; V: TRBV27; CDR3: ASSVSGGETQY
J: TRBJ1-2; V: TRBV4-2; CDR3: ASSQGAGSNYGYT
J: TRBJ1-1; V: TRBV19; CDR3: ASRTGALNTEAF
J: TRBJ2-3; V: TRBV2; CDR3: ASMRRDRPTDTQY
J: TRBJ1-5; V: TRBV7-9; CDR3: ASSAPGQNQPQH
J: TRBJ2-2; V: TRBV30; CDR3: AWSLGTSSGELF
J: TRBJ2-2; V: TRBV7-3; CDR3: ASSLGLAANTGELF
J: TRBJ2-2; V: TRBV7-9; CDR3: SSSLGAQRERNTGELF
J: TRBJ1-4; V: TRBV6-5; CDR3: ASSYSPQGTNEKLF
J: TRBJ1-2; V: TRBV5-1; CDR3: ASSLEGQNYGYT
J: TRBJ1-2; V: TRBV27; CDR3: ASSLTIDRGYT
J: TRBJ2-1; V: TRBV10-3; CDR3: AISESMGKAGGPREQF
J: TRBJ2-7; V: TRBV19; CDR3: ASSIWQGSSYEQY
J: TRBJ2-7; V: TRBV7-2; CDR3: ASSPTSGSYEQY
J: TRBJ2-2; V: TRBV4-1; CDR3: ASSPTSGMRTGELF
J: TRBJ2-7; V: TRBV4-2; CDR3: ASSPSFRGRIEQY
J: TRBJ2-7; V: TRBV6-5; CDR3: ASTRGAGSYEQY
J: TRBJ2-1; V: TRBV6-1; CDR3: ASSEAAGQGGVEQF
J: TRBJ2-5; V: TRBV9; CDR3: ASSVRQDQETQY
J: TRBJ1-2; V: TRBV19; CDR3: ASSIEIRGQGAANYGYT
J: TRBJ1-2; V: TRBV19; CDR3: ASGDRGYT
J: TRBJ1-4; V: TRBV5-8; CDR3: ASRGQDTYNEKLF
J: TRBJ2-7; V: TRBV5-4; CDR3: ASSSGGDSSYEQY
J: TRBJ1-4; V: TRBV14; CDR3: ASSQYREGEKLF
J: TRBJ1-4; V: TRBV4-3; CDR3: ASSPFKVQDNEKLF
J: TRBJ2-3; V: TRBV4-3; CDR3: ASSQDHNTDTQY
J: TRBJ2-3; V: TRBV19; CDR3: ASSIGGLAGADTQY
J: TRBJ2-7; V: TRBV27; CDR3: ASSFSFTVLRAYEQY
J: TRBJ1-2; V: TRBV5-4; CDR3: ASSSTTGYGYGYT
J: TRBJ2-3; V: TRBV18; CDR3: ASSTGRGPDTQY
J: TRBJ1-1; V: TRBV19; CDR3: ASTATGGTEAF
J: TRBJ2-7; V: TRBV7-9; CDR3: SSSLSTGDSYEQY
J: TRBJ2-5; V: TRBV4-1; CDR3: ASSRSGETQY
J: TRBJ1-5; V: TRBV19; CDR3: ASSLPDQPQH
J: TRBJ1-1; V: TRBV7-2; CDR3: ASSLITGDQAF
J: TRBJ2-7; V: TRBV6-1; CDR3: ASTLARGLSYEQY
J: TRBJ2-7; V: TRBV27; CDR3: ASSLVGTGDFTYEQY
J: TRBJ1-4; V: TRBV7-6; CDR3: ASSPWPGDEKLF
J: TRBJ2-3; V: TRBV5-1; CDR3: ASGIDRGMAGSTDTQY
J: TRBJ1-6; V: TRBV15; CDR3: ATATDYNSPLH
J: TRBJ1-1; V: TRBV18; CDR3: ASSPQGPDTEAF
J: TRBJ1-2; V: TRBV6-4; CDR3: ASSDEGTGGLKGYT
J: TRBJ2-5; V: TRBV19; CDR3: ASSSGSRETQY
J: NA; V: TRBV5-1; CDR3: ASSLARGGEQY
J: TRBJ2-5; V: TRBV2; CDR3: AIGQGETQY
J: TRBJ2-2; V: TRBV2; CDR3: ASSGRGTGELF
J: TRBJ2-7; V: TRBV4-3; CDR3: ASSLGTGVGYEQY
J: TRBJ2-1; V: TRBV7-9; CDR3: ASSLTGSDNEQF
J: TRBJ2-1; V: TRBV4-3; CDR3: ASSQDSVLAVSGPEQF
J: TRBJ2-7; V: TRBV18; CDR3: ASSPLGQGVSYEQY
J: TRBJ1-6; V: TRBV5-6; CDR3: ASSLPQGDSPLH
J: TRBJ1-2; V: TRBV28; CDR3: ASSSPGGGNGYT
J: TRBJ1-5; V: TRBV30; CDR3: APPPGSNQPQH
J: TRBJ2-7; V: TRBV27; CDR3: ASSRRLAGVSWGEQY